This TCR beta chain was captured by sequencing in a study of cytomegalovirus exposure and HLA in healthy donors. Study details: A prior study identified roughly 110 million unique TCR beta sequences from about 179 million T cells. Findings of the study overall: Cytomegalovirus-associated TCR beta chains were listed, numbering roughly 150. It was taken for granted in presence/absence analyses that sequencing depth across donors was roughly uniform. HLA restriction was apparent for most CMV-associated TCR beta chains in a later analysis.

13 Jbeta primers and 60 Vbeta primers were used for the PCR. The data were produced by immunoSEQ multiplex PCR, yet TCRdb's version contains in-frame clones alone and is incomplete. The data show some 160,000 clones, over 55% seen once. CDR1 is ENHRY, CDR2 SYGVKD, per germline. The CDR3 is 13 residues long. V was cut by 0 bases and J by 6 bases, with 8 bases left in between. A note on this clone: The target antigen is unknown.

The sequencing input was PBMCs. The sequence was obtained from a man aged 35-49 years in good health and CMV-seronegative. The chain carries TRBV10-3 and TRBJ1-1; D is uncertain. The CDR3 spells CAISESAGAEAFF. CDR3 bases: TGTGCCATCAGTGAGTCGGCGGGCGCTGAAGCTTTCTTT.